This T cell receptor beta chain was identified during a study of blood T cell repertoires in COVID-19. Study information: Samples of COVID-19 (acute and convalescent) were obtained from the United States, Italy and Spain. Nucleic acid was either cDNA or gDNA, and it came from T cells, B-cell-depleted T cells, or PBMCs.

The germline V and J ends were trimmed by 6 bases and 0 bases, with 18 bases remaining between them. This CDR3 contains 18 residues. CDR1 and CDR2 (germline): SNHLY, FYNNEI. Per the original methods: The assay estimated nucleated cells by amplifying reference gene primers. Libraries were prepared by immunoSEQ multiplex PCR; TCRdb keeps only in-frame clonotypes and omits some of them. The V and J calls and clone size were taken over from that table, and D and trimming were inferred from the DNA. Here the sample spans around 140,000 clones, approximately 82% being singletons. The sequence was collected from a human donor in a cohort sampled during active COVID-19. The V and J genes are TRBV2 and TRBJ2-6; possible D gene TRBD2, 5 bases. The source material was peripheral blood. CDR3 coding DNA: TGTGCCAGCAGCGTCAGACGGGGATTGAGCTCTGGGGCCAACGTCCTGACTTTC. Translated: CASSVRRGLSSGANVLTF. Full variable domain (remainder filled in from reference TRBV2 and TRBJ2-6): EPEVTQTPSHQVTQMGQEVILRCVPISNHLYFYWYRQILGQKVEFLVSFYNNEISEKSEIFDDQFSVERPDGSNFTLKIRSTKLEDSAMYFCASSVRRGLSSGANVLTFGAGSRLTVL.